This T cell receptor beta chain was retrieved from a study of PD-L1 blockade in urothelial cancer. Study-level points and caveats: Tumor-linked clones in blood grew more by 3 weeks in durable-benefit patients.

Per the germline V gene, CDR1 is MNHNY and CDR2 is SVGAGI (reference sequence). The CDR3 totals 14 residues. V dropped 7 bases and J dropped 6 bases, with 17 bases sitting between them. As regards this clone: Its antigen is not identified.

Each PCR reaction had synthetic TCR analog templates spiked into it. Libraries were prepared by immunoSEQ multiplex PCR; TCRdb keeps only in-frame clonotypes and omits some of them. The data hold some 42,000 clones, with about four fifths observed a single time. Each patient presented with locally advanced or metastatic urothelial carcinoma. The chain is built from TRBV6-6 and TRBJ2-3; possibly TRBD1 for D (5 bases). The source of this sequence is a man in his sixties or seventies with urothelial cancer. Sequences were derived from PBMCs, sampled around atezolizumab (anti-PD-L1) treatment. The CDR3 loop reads CASKGISPPDTQYF. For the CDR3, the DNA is TGTGCCAGCAAGGGGATTTCCCCTCCTGATACGCAGTATTTT.